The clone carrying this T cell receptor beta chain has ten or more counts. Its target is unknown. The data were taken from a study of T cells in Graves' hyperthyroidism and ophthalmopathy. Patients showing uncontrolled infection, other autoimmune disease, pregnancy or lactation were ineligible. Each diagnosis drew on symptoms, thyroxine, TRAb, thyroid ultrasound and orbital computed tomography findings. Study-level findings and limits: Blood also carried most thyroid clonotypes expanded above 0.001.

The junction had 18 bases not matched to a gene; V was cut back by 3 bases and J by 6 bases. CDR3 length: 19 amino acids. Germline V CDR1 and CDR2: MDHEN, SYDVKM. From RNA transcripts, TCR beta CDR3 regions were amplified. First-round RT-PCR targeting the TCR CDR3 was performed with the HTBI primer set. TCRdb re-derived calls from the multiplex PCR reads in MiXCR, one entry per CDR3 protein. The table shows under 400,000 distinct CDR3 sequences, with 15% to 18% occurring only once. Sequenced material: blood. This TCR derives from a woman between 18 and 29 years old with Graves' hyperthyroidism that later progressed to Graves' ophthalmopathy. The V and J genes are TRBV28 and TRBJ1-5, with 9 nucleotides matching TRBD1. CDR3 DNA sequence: TGTGCCAGCAGTTTTGAGGGACAGGGATCTCAGGTAGAGGGTCAGCCCCAGCATTTT. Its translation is CASSFEGQGSQVEGQPQHF.